The text below deals with one T cell receptor beta chain. This clone was detected only a few times. Its target antigen remains unknown. One base away there is no much larger clone; base qualities are not given. Trimming accounts for 2 bases at V and 6 bases at J, while the number of junction bases matched to no gene is 2. Looking up the germline V gene yields CDR1 MNHNS and CDR2 SASEGT. The CDR3 covers 13 residues, taking in both the cysteine and the phenylalanine. Here the CDR3 DNA is all that survives: 39 bases in frame from base 1. Each collaborating institution followed its own protocols to collect whole blood in K2EDTA tubes. For TCRbeta analysis, collaborator samples were shipped as frozen whole blood, as isolated PBMCs, or as DNA extracted from either sample type. These data belong to a study of blood T cell repertoires in COVID-19 (dated by TCRdb to 2020 to 2022). In terms of the full investigation: The collaborator samples originated in the United States, Italy and Spain and spanned the acute and convalescent phases of COVID-19. The material from the prospective study consisted of cDNA or gDNA derived from T cells, B-cell-depleted T cells, or PBMCs. The dataset comprised deeply sampled blood TCRbeta repertoires from subjects exposed to, actively infected with, or recovered from COVID-19. The repertoires were made available in a free public database intended to serve as a resource for research on the immune response to SARS-CoV-2. The samples were drawn from the first 160 participants of the ongoing ImmuneRACE study and from under 1,500 subjects provided by 6 global collaborators. The sample metadata nearly always contained a de-identified subject ID, COVID-19 status, age in years and sex. HLA class I and class II types, where available, came from metadata supplied by the sample provider rather than from assay-based typing.

TCRbeta CDR3 regions were amplified from genomic DNA using the immunoSEQ Assay, a bias-controlled multiplex PCR. The original pipeline was this. Within the assay, amplification of reference gene primers was used to estimate how many nucleated cells each sample contained. To quantify the absolute abundance of each unique TCRbeta CDR3 rearrangement, sequence reads were collapsed and filtered. For each sample, productive Simpson clonality was calculated by taking the square root of Simpson's diversity index across productive rearrangements. The table comes from immuneACCESS by way of TCRdb, which keeps in-frame sequences with V and J called. Part of the clones is missing from these tables; in studies checked, under half for an unresolved V gene and the rest for unknown reasons. D and trimming were read from the DNA, whereas the V and J calls and clone size are those reported in that table. Within this sample are some 110,000 clones, with 82% of them counted one time only. 3.5% to 5.5% of the sample is held by the ten biggest clonotypes.

The paper as a whole reports these results and caveats: The quantity of clinical and demographic metadata differed by source and by participant and was supplied without curation.

Recombination joined TRBV6-1 with TRBJ1-2; TRBD1 matches 8 bases in the middle. The clonotype was recovered from an older woman with acute or convalescent COVID-19. Sequencing input: peripheral blood. Here the CDR3 is given as CASSEQGADGYTF. The nucleotide sequence is TGTGCCAGCAGTGAACAGGGGGCGGATGGCTACACCTTC.